The source of this T cell receptor (beta chain) is a study of monozygotic twins with inflammatory bowel disease. This CDR3 comprises 13 residues. Germline values: CDR1 MNHEY, CDR2 SVGAGI. TCRdb re-called the 5' RACE reads and catalogs CDR3 proteins one per entry, DNA excluded. The sample features about 300,000 distinct CDR3 sequences, with 5% to 6% in its top ten. The V gene is TRBV6-5, the J gene TRBJ1-2; TCRdb selects TRBD1, and the lack of DNA leaves this call unchecked. The sequenced sample was blood. This TCR was recovered from a human donor with ulcerative colitis or Crohn's disease, or a healthy co-twin of an affected twin (not recorded which). This chain's CDR3 is CASSWTGNYGYTF.